These 2 T cell receptor beta chains originate from one sample sequenced in a study of control samples from healthy donors and cancer patients. The method was immunoSEQ multiplex PCR; TCRdb's version includes in-frame clones alone and lacks a portion of them. The profile shows approximately 86,000 clones, 80% to 95% of them singletons. Sequenced material: blood. The receptors were gathered from a woman aged 30 to 39 in good health.

The genes are TRBV11-2 and TRBJ2-1, with D unclear. Trimming cost V 3 bases and J 0 bases, with 6 bases left between them. The V gene's germline CDR1 is SGHAT and CDR2 FQNNGV. This CDR3 has 14 amino acids. This CDR3 reads CASSLVSSYNEQFF. The CDR3 DNA follows: TGTGCCAGCAGCTTGGTGAGCTCCTACAATGAGCAGTTCTTC.

The chain recombines TRBV19 with TRBJ1-1; 7 bases map to TRBD1. Per the germline V gene, CDR1 is LNHDA and CDR2 is SQIVND (reference sequence). V trimming: 4 bases; J trimming: 3 bases; junction bases outside the gene matches: 5. This CDR3 has 14 amino acids. In DNA form, the CDR3 reads TGTGCCAGTAGTAGCGACAGGGTCCACACTGAAGCTTTCTTT. Translated: CASSSDRVHTEAFF.